The 15 T cell receptor beta chains below all came from one sample that was sequenced in a study of beta chain features in type 1 diabetes. Expressed TCRB transcripts were sequenced after all isolated RNA was converted to cDNA. Generated by immunoSEQ multiplex PCR, the TCRdb table keeps only in-frame clones and is missing some. The table lists 550,000 to 850,000 clones, 13% of them singletons, with approximately 0.021% in the top ten. General study findings and limits: In every one of the four CD4+ subsets, TCRB CDR3s were moderately but significantly shorter in Type 1 diabetes patients.

These receptors' antigens are unknown. Sequencing input: naive CD4+ T cells from blood. Source of these receptors: a man younger than 35 with type 1 diabetes.

The gene calls are TRBV30 and TRBJ2-7, with D possibly matching TRBD1 (5 bases). The CDR3 loop spans 14 amino acids. V was cut by 0 bases and J by 1 base, with 10 bases left in between. Germline V gene data show CDR1 as GTSNPN and CDR2 as SVGIG (reference sequence). The CDR3 DNA reads TGTGCCTGGAGTGTAGGCGGACATTCCTACGAGCAGTACTTC. This translates into CAWSVGGHSYEQYF.

The chain links TRBV9 to TRBJ2-3, with D possibly matching TRBD1 (6 bases). CDR1 SGDLS and CDR2 YYNGEE come from the germline V gene. The CDR3 covers 16 residues. V gave up 3 bases and J gave up 1 base, with 15 bases separating them. The CDR3 sequence: CASSANRATGTDTQYF. For the CDR3, the DNA is TGTGCCAGCAGCGCTAACAGGGCGACCGGCACAGATACGCAGTATTTT.

The V call is TRBV28, the J call TRBJ2-7; tentative D call: TRBD2 (6 bases). This CDR3 contains 14 residues. Between the trimmed V and J ends, which lost 7 bases and 5 bases, there was a span of 18 bases. Germline V gene sequence: CDR1 MDHEN, CDR2 SYDVKM. CDR3 protein: CASTLTSWGDEQYF. CDR3 sequence (DNA): TGTGCCAGCACCCTAACTAGCTGGGGCGACGAGCAGTACTTC.

The chain is built from TRBV30 and TRBJ1-2, with 8 bases aligning to TRBD1. Per germline, CDR1 GTSNPN and CDR2 SVGIG (reference sequence). The CDR3 is 17 amino acids. The V segment lost 0 bases and the J segment 3 bases; nucleotides outside the gene matches: 12. CDR3 protein: CAWSVQGGPPGHYGYTF. The CDR3 bases are TGTGCCTGGAGTGTACAGGGGGGACCACCCGGGCACTATGGCTACACCTTC.

This clone was recorded a few times. V usage is TRBV7-9 and J usage is TRBJ1-2, with 8 bases that match TRBD1. Trimming at V came to 4 bases and at J to 2 bases, leaving 6 bases not matched to a gene. CDR1 and CDR2 (germline): SEHNR, FQNEAQ (reference sequence). The CDR3 extends over 15 amino acids. The CDR3 protein is CASSSTDRANYGYTF. In DNA form, the CDR3 reads TGTGCCAGCAGCTCCACGGACAGGGCAAACTATGGCTACACCTTC.

This sequence joins TRBV10-3 and TRBJ2-1; TRBD1 might be the D (6 bases). The V gene lost 7 bases and the J gene lost 9 bases, with 10 bases spanning the gap. Germline values: CDR1 ENHRY, CDR2 SYGVKD. The CDR3 totals 11 residues. CDR3 region: CAITRGSEQFF. CDR3 sequence (DNA): TGTGCCATCACCAGGGGTAGTGAGCAGTTCTTC.

This clone has only a few counts. The chain joins TRBV29-1 to TRBJ2-7; D unclear. The CDR3 is made up of 12 amino acids. Germline V gene sequence: CDR1 SQVTM, CDR2 ANQGSEA. Between the trimmed V and J ends, which lost 6 bases and 2 bases, there was a span of 11 bases. The CDR3 sequence: CSVQRAPYEQYF. DNA for the CDR3: TGCAGCGTCCAACGGGCCCCCTACGAGCAGTACTTC.

This clone was counted a few times. Different DNA sequences within this sample yield the same CDR3. The chain recombines TRBV25-1 with TRBJ2-7; 7 bases are shared with TRBD2. The CDR3 consists of 13 residues. The J segment lost 12 bases and the V segment lost 4 bases, leaving 12 bases of the junction unmatched. The V gene's germline CDR1 is MGHDK and CDR2 SYGVNS. CDR3 amino acids: CASSVSGGAFWYF. The DNA for the CDR3 is TGTGCCAGCAGTGTTTCGGGGGGTGCTTTCTGGTACTTC.

This clone was seen a handful of times. V and J are TRBV7-6 and TRBJ2-7; no reliable D call. V dropped 0 bases and J dropped 2 bases, with 14 bases sitting between them. The germline gives CDR1 SGHVS, CDR2 FNYEAQ. The CDR3 runs 16 residues. The CDR3 loop reads CASSLAGVGGTYEQYF. In nucleotides, the CDR3 is TGTGCCAGCAGCTTAGCTGGGGTCGGTGGGACCTACGAGCAGTACTTC.

The rearrangement joins TRBV6-1 to TRBJ2-7, with 7 nucleotides matching TRBD2. This CDR3 has 15 residues. V shed 5 bases and J 4 bases; nucleotides not matched to a gene: 11. Germline V lookup: CDR1 MNHNS, CDR2 SASEGT. The CDR3 loop reads CASSRQAGPGYEQYF. CDR3 coding DNA: TGTGCCAGCAGTCGGCAAGCGGGGCCAGGGTACGAGCAGTACTTC.

This clone was counted only a few times. The chain has TRBV11-3 and TRBJ2-7; a weak D match, TRBD2 (5 bases). Germline CDR1 and CDR2: SGHNT and YENEEA. This CDR3 has 17 amino acids. V gave up 0 bases and J gave up 1 base, with 16 bases separating them. The CDR3 sequence is CASSLDPPTTGSYEQYF. In DNA form, the CDR3 reads TGTGCCAGCAGCTTAGATCCCCCGACTACCGGATCCTACGAGCAGTACTTC.

The V call is TRBV7-9, the J call TRBJ1-5; TRBD1 agrees at 8 bases. The CDR3 is 16 amino acids. Germline CDR1 SEHNR, CDR2 FQNEAQ (reference sequence). The trim removed 5 bases at V and 0 bases at J, leaving 6 bases unmatched. The CDR3, as DNA: TGTGCCAGCAGCATGACAGGGGACCGTAGCAATCAGCCCCAGCATTTT. Amino acid sequence: CASSMTGDRSNQPQHF.

This chain uses TRBV15 with TRBJ1-3, with TRBD1 matching over 11 bases. Germline V gene data show CDR1 as LNHNV and CDR2 as YYDKDF (reference sequence). V trimming: 7 bases; J trimming: 6 bases; junction bases outside the gene matches: 8. The CDR3 is made up of 15 amino acids. This CDR3 reads CATTMDRGQTNTIYF. The CDR3 DNA sequence: TGTGCCACCACCATGGACAGGGGGCAAACAAACACCATATATTTT.

This clone was seen more than once but under ten times. The chain employs TRBV18 and TRBJ2-7; 10 bases map to TRBD2. This CDR3 spans 15 amino acids. Germline V lookup: CDR1 KGHSH, CDR2 LQKENI. With 6 bases clipped from V and 4 bases from J, the junction kept 9 bases outside the gene matches. CDR3 protein: CASSLSSGGAYEQYF. CDR3 nucleotide sequence: TGTGCCAGCTCCCTTTCCAGCGGGGGGGCTTACGAGCAGTACTTC.

This clone has only a few counts. Other nucleotide sequences in the sample specify the same CDR3. The V call is TRBV7-9, the J call TRBJ1-1; D is unresolved. V lost 1 base to trimming and J lost 3 bases, with 3 bases between them. CDR3 length equals 12 residues. CDR1 is SEHNR, CDR2 FQNEAQ, per germline (reference sequence). Here the CDR3 DNA reads TGTGCCAGCAGCTTAGTGGACACTGAAGCTTTCTTT. It specifies CASSLVDTEAFF.